The sequence of this T cell receptor (beta chain) was determined in a study of a mutant IDH1 vaccine in newly diagnosed glioma. This sample's time point: week 35, safety follow-up. Alongside topical imiquimod, each dose of vaccine comprised 300 ug of mutant IDH1 20-mer peptide. The patients received vaccinations eight times, in weeks 1, 3, 5, 7, 11, 15, 19 and 23. Produced via immunoSEQ multiplex PCR; TCRdb's table is partial and in-frame only. Here the sample spans more than 35,000 clones, around 81% being singletons. About this clone: Its antigen remains unknown.

The CDR3 is 16 amino acids. Germline assignment: CDR1 MNHEY and CDR2 SMNVEV (reference sequence). V lost 4 bases, J lost 1 base, and 8 bases stayed unmatched. Source: PBMCs, taken from a glioma patient whose treatment included an IDH1 peptide vaccine. This sequence was found in a woman between 40 and 50 years old with glioma. Some clones in this sample may be carry-over from other donors' samples. The chain joins TRBV27 to TRBJ2-7; 9 nucleotides line up with TRBD2. CDR3 nucleotides: TGTGCCAGCAGTTCAACCCGGCTAGCGGGGTCCTACGAGCAGTACTTC. Translation gives CASSSTRLAGSYEQYF.